The following is a T cell receptor (beta chain) sequence with its context. The sample holds a few counts of this clonotype. Its antigen has not been determined. One base away there is no much larger clone; base qualities are not given. This sample was taken from a study of post-analysis software for immune sequencing data (dated by TCRdb to the mid-2010s). Regarding the complete study: Relapsing-remitting, secondary progressive and progressive-relapsing multiple sclerosis were recorded as disease courses, and subtype annotation was lacking for some patients. The multiple sclerosis patient repertoires were compared with 10 to 12 previously published healthy control repertoires from donors aged 6 to 25 years. A subset of samples was prepared in parallel using single-end sample barcoding, then pooled and co-amplified after Illumina adapter ligation. Overall results and qualifications from the work: Significantly higher frequencies in patients than in controls were found for a handful of TRBV segments, including TRBV5-6, TRBV5-1 and TRBV20-1. The multiple sclerosis patient group was slightly younger than the control group. Compared with controls, multiple sclerosis patients had significantly lower normalized Chao1 diversity, a finding suggesting substantial peripheral T-cell clonal expansion. Direct clustering with F measure revealed strong co-clustering of samples prepared in the same batch, which led to a batch-effect correction.

V and J are trimmed by 5 bases and 2 bases, and the gene matches miss 13 bases of the junction. Reading from cysteine to phenylalanine, the CDR3 counts 18 amino acids. Only the CDR3 DNA stays, 54 bases, in frame from base 1. From a lookup of the germline V gene, CDR1 and CDR2 are SGHTA and FQGNSA. Library generation was performed with PCR. Sequencing was performed on an Illumina HiSeq 2500. Unique molecular identifiers were incorporated into TCR beta cDNA libraries to reduce PCR and sequencing biases. Approximately 500,000 cDNA molecules were obtained per 1 to 10 million input T cells, so each molecule approximated one T cell. Patient libraries were prepared and sequenced with the same protocol used for the earlier healthy control dataset. Within a given batch, samples were prepared together, multiplexed and sequenced on the same HiSeq lane. Processing in the source paper ran as follows. Raw barcoded reads were processed with MIGEC, discarding single-read molecular identifier groups before consensus assembly and CDR3 extraction. Clonotype tables were post-analysed with VDJtools, and diversity was normalized by down-sampling all datasets to the smallest sample size. To correct batch-related cross-sample contamination, repertoire overlap clustering matched CDR3 amino acid sequences but not nucleotide sequences. The public reads were reprocessed in TCRdb via fastp at Q25 and MiXCR, keeping in-frame beta chains. When rows share a CDR3 protein, they turn into one entry using the most common DNA and genes. The V and J calls reflect TCRdb's pipeline rather than the authors' work. A total of roughly 700,000 distinct CDR3 sequences appear in this sample, roughly 27% of them only once. More than 0.55% of the sample is taken by the ten largest.

To demonstrate the VDJtools post-analysis software, the study profiled TCR beta repertoires from the peripheral blood of about a dozen young patients with multiple sclerosis. The patients with multiple sclerosis were children and adolescents between about 6 and 17 years of age. This receptor was taken from a girl aged 10 to 17 with multiple sclerosis. Recombination linked TRBV7-2 to TRBJ2-3, with 10 central nucleotides matching TRBD2. Sequenced input: blood. The nucleotide sequence reads TGTGCCAGCAGCCGAGAATGGACTAGCGGACATTACACAGATACGCAGTATTTT. It specifies CASSREWTSGHYTDTQYF.